Sequencing of this T cell receptor (beta chain) was carried out in a study of identical twins (TCRdb year 2016). Turning to the overall study: TCR alpha and beta repertoires from monozygotic twins, unrelated adults of various ages and cord blood were deep-sequenced to test whether fetal clonotypes persist. To rule out contamination, the twin experiments were replicated at different times with different library preparation protocols. General conclusions and limits of the study: Invariant T cells such as MAIT and iNKT could partly confound zero-insertion analyses, though diverse VJ usage argued against this for most clonotypes. Because the same donors could not be followed over many years, the conclusions relied on cross-sectional statistical analysis. In beta out-of-frame sequences, excess twin sharing was weaker, because having fewer shared sequences lowered the signal-to-noise ratio. Recombination models systematically underestimated out-of-frame TCR alpha sharing in monozygotic twins but agreed with sharing between unrelated individuals. Abundant cord blood beta clonotypes carried fewer insertions; young adult naive repertoires showed a weaker similar trend, while memory repertoires showed none. Compared with coincidental sharing between unrelated individuals, out-of-frame TCR alpha sequences shared between twins showed an excess of sequences with low generation probability.

All donors were healthy Caucasians. Three pairs of female monozygotic twins, all aged about 18 to 30 years, made up the twin cohort. Peripheral blood mononuclear cells were the source from which RNA for the TCR libraries was isolated. This clonotype was seen more than once but under ten times. What this receptor recognizes is not known. Per-base quality was not reported, and no clone a single base away is much larger than it. Reading from cysteine to phenylalanine, the CDR3 counts 15 amino acids. CDR3 DNA only is kept here, 45 bases in frame from base 1. Via the germline V gene, CDR1 is ENHRY and CDR2 SYGVKD. V has 5 bases trimmed and J has 5 bases trimmed; junction bases matching no gene number 10. The library relied on 5' RACE. The instrument given in TCRdb is Illumina HiSeq 2000. Template switching introduced a universal primer binding site; the final cDNA contained a unique molecular identifier, enabling accurate counting of TCR cDNA molecules. Specific primers in the conserved constant-segment region were used to synthesize first-strand cDNA for the TCR alpha and beta chains. Each cDNA library was double barcoded, with a SMART-Mk sample barcode plus Illumina barcodes, to control for contamination. TruSeq adapter sequences and Illumina sample barcodes were added in two successive PCR steps. The Illumina HiSeq platform was used with custom primers to sequence TCR alpha and beta cDNA libraries. As for how the authors treated the data: MiGEC was used to process raw reads and extract unique molecular identifiers, and MiXCR was used to find CDR3 positions. Recombination models were inferred per individual with the repgenHMM and IGoR tools using an EM algorithm. The tcR package in R was used for shared clonotype analysis, with sharing normalized by the product of cloneset sizes. To study raw recombination without the effects of thymic and clonal selection, out-of-frame nonproductive sequences were analyzed. The raw public reads went through TCRdb reprocessing: fastp at Q25, MiXCR clone calling, in-frame beta chains kept. CDR3 protein duplicates are merged, each entry listing the most common genes and DNA. Clone size and V and J calls follow TCRdb, not the original study. This sample comprises 700,000 or so distinct CDR3 sequences, 21% of them detected only once. The ten largest clones capture roughly 4.3% of the sample.

Separately, the same data were catalogued under a study of T cells expressing NK-cell markers. The second study reports: About eight donors provided sorted CD3+CD56+NKG2C+, CD3+CD56+NKG2C- and CD3+CD56-NKG2C+ T-cell subsets, whose TCR beta-chain repertoires were profiled. Of the eight sequenced donors, seven were found to be HCMV-seropositive and one was found to be HCMV-seronegative. In several experiments an anti-gammadeltaTCR antibody was added to restrict sorting to alphabetaTCR-expressing T cells. In five to seven donors, the dominant CD3+CD56+NKG2C+ clonotypes were among the top 10 CD8+ clonotypes and accounted for about 1.0-7.0% of CD8+ T cells. Those dominant clonotypes were again the most abundant among CD3+CD56-NKG2C+ cells in a handful of donors, at about 25-65%. Whether the expanded NKG2C-expressing T cell clones were specific for HCMV antigens remained unclear. The study sequenced eight donors, all healthy volunteers chosen at random: three men and five women. A commercial ELISA kit detecting HCMV-specific IgG in serum was used to determine HCMV serostatus. For five or six donors, unsorted PBMC were also used to sequence bulk peripheral blood T-cell repertoires. Reads were demultiplexed and grouped by UMI with MIGEC, and clonotypes were assembled and quantified with MiTCR. Only TCR cDNA sequences supported by at least two reads were kept to exclude erroneous sequences. The tcR package was used for downstream repertoire analysis, and clonotypes were matched between fractions using CDR3 nucleotide sequence together with V segment. VDJmatch was used to annotate antigen specificity against VDJdb, with one amino acid substitution allowed in CDR3.

This receptor was taken from a young woman in good health. The sequenced sample was PBMCs. Here the chain combines TRBV10-3 and TRBJ2-5; 8 bases in the middle match TRBD2. This receptor carries the CDR3 CAISNEAGGLETQYF. Here is the DNA: TGTGCCATCAGTAATGAGGCGGGAGGCTTGGAGACCCAGTACTTC.